The next 14 T cell receptor beta chains were all read from a single sample in a study of beta chain features in type 1 diabetes. Study observations and caveats: TCRB CDR3 length was moderately but significantly reduced in all four CD4+ subsets of Type 1 diabetes patients.

Sequenced material consisted of expressed TCRB transcripts (all of the isolated RNA was reverse transcribed). Generated by immunoSEQ multiplex PCR, the TCRdb table keeps only in-frame clones and is missing some. Of about 270,000 clones listed, roughly an eighth were seen once; the top ten hold 0.017%. Their specific antigens are unknown. The sequencing input was naive CD4+ T cells from blood. These receptors all stem from a young man with type 1 diabetes.

This clone was counted between two and nine times. Distinct nucleotide sequences in the sample also encode this CDR3. V usage is TRBV29-1 and J usage is TRBJ1-1; 9 bases line up with TRBD1. V gave up 7 bases and J gave up 4 bases; unmatched junction bases: 7. The V gene's germline CDR1 is SQVTM and CDR2 ANQGSEA. CDR3 length: 13 amino acids. The CDR3 region has the DNA TGCAGCGGTGGACAGGGGACGGCCACTGAAGCTTTCTTT. Encoded protein: CSGGQGTATEAFF.

The gene calls are TRBV20-1 and TRBJ1-2, with unresolved D. The CDR3 is 11 residues long. V was cut by 1 base and J by 5 bases, with 5 bases left in between. CDR1 DFQATT and CDR2 SNEGSKA come from the germline V gene (reference sequence). The DNA of the CDR3 is TGCAGTGCTAGAGGCGGGTATGGCTACACCTTC. It codes for CSARGGYGYTF.

This clone was detected only a few times. The chain couples TRBV19 to TRBJ2-7; 10 positions agree with TRBD2. Looked up from germline, CDR1 is LNHDA and CDR2 is SQIVND (reference sequence). The CDR3 is 14 residues long. The V segment lost 5 bases and the J segment 3 bases; nucleotides outside the gene matches: 4. Written as DNA, the CDR3 is TGTGCCAGTAGTGGGACTAGCGAAAACTACGAGCAGTACTTC. This translates into CASSGTSENYEQYF.

This rearrangement joins TRBV5-1 to TRBJ2-1, with 9 bases matching TRBD2. CDR3 length: 15 amino acids. Germline loops: CDR1 SGHRS, CDR2 YFSETQ. The V gene end was trimmed by 3 bases and the J gene end by 2 bases; junction bases not matched to a gene: 3. The CDR3 protein is CASSYSGRPYNEQFF. CDR3 nucleotide sequence: TGCGCCAGCAGCTATAGCGGGAGACCCTACAATGAGCAGTTCTTC.

This clone was seen a few times. V is TRBV7-9 and J is TRBJ2-1; 7 nucleotides line up with TRBD2. The CDR3 covers 15 residues. Germline assignment: CDR1 SEHNR and CDR2 FQNEAQ (reference sequence). The J segment lost 2 bases and the V segment lost 5 bases, leaving 6 bases of the junction unmatched. The CDR3 sequence is CASSPSGVPYNEQFF. The CDR3 DNA is TGTGCCAGCAGCCCGAGCGGGGTCCCCTACAATGAGCAGTTCTTC.

This clone was recorded at least ten times. CDR3 sequence: CASRRGLQREQFF. CDR3 sequence (DNA): TGTGCCAGCAGACGAGGACTCCAAAGGGAGCAGTTCTTC. V and J are TRBV11-1 and TRBJ2-1; the D gene is possibly TRBD2 (5 bases). Trimming removed 6 bases at V and 10 bases at J, with 16 bases between. From germline, CDR1 is SGHAT and CDR2 FQDESV (reference sequence). The length of the CDR3 is 13 residues.

This clone showed up just a few times. The J gene is TRBJ2-1, the V gene TRBV5-1, with 9 bases lining up with TRBD1. Trimming cost V 3 bases and J 2 bases; bases outside gene matches: 9. The CDR3 is 17 residues long. Germline V gene sequence: CDR1 SGHRS, CDR2 YFSETQ. CDR3 residues: CASSSQMTGGTYNEQFF. As DNA, the CDR3 is TGCGCCAGCAGCTCACAAATGACAGGGGGGACCTACAATGAGCAGTTCTTC.

CDR3 sequence reads: CAWSITTGGTEAFF. The CDR3 bases are TGTGCCTGGAGTATCACCACAGGGGGCACTGAAGCTTTCTTT. The chain joins TRBV30 to TRBJ1-1; 8 nucleotides line up with TRBD1. V trimming: 2 bases; J trimming: 4 bases; junction bases outside the gene matches: 6. This CDR3 region has 14 residues. Germline V gives CDR1 GTSNPN, CDR2 SVGIG (reference sequence).

This clone has a handful of counts. The chain joins TRBV27 to TRBJ2-5; TRBD1 matches 12 bases. The CDR3 is 15 amino acids. Per germline, CDR1 MNHEY and CDR2 SMNVEV (reference sequence). Trimming at V came to 2 bases and at J to 5 bases, leaving 3 bases not matched to a gene. CDR3 bases: TGTGCCAGCAGTTTAGGGACAGGGGGCTGGGAGACCCAGTACTTC. This sequence encodes CASSLGTGGWETQYF.

This clone has a handful of counts. The chain uses TRBV27 and TRBJ2-7; no clear D. CDR3 length equals 14 residues. The V end lost 5 bases, the J end lost 0 bases, and 11 bases lay between the germline ends. Germline CDR1 reads MNHEY; CDR2 reads SMNVEV (reference sequence). CDR3 amino acids: CASSRHESSYEQYF. The CDR3 DNA sequence: TGTGCCAGCAGTCGCCACGAGAGCTCCTACGAGCAGTACTTC.

This clone was counted a few times. This chain uses TRBV19 with TRBJ1-4, with 9 bases identical to TRBD1. Looked up from germline, CDR1 is LNHDA and CDR2 is SQIVND (reference sequence). CDR3 length: 14 amino acids. V trimming: 10 bases; J trimming: 6 bases; junction bases outside the gene matches: 9. Here the CDR3 reads CATQDRGLDEKLFF. In nucleotides, the CDR3 is TGTGCCACGCAGGACAGGGGCCTTGATGAAAAACTGTTTTTT.

This clone was observed a handful of times. The chain has TRBV6-6 and TRBJ2-1, with a possible D match to TRBD1 (6 bases). The CDR3 length is 15 residues. Germline values: CDR1 MNHNY, CDR2 SVGAGI (reference sequence). V was trimmed by 5 bases and J by 3 bases, leaving 14 bases between them. The CDR3 DNA reads TGTGCCAGCAGTCAAACTTCACAGGGCTACAATGAGCAGTTCTTC. Its translation is CASSQTSQGYNEQFF.

This clone was seen a few times. The V and J genes are TRBV18 and TRBJ2-3; 7 bases line up with TRBD2. V dropped 5 bases and J dropped 1; count of bases not matched to a gene: 0. Germline CDR1 reads KGHSH; CDR2 reads LQKENI. CDR3 size: 13 residues. The CDR3 coding sequence is TGTGCCAGCTCAACTAGCGGCACAGATACGCAGTATTTT. The encoded protein is CASSTSGTDTQYF.

The sample holds a few counts of this clone. CDR3 sequence (DNA): TGTGCCAGCAACCCCAGGGTTAGTGGCACTGAAGCTTTCTTT. Protein product: CASNPRVSGTEAFF. The V call is TRBV2, the J call TRBJ1-1; TRBD1 is a possible D gene (5 bases). V gave up 7 bases and J gave up 4 bases, with 16 bases separating them. The CDR3 covers 14 residues. CDR1 and CDR2 (germline): SNHLY, FYNNEI.